The rows below give T cell receptor beta chains drawn from one sample of a study of T-cell reconstitution after alpha-beta-depleted transplantation in children. One entry per CDR3 protein, called by TCRdb with MiXCR from the PCR reads. The repertoire holds approximately 250,000 distinct CDR3 sequences, with 20% to 30% as singletons. This specimen consisted of PBMCs, obtained before TCRalphabeta/CD19-depleted stem cell transplant. The receptors shown here come from a girl aged 2 to 10 with Fanconi anemia, due to receive a stem cell transplant. Each CDR3 is given with its conserved first and last residue. A D gene is named only where the DNA matches it firmly. Size is stated for part of the rows, as once, few or many counts, or as a class when the clone is expanded.

d_call,j_call,cdr3_length,clone_size,v_call,cdr3_aa,cdr3_nt
-,TRBJ2-5,15,many,TRBV5-1,CASNEIRAAQETQYF,TGCGCCAGCAACGAGATTAGGGCGGCCCAAGAGACCCAGTACTTC
TRBD1,TRBJ2-1,15,few,TRBV7-3,CASSLGTGGDNEQFF,TGTGCCAGCAGCTTGGGGACAGGAGGGGACAATGAGCAGTTCTTC
-,TRBJ2-5,11,-,TRBV20-1,CSARFWETQYF,TGCAGTGCCCGCTTCTGGGAGACCCAGTACTTC
-,TRBJ2-7,12,many,TRBV11-2,CASSFGSYEQYF,TGTGCCAGCAGCTTCGGCTCCTACGAGCAGTACTTC
TRBD2,TRBJ2-5,14,many,TRBV7-2,CASSPLAGGLGEYF,TGTGCCAGCAGCCCGCTAGCGGGGGGACTAGGGGAGTACTTC
-,TRBJ1-5,15,many,TRBV25-1,CASSERADSNQPQHF,TGTGCCAGCAGTGAACGCGCAGATAGCAATCAGCCCCAGCATTTT
TRBD1,TRBJ1-1,15,few,TRBV28,CASRATTGLGTEAFF,TGTGCCAGCAGAGCCACGACAGGGCTGGGCACTGAAGCTTTCTTT
TRBD1,TRBJ2-7,12,-,TRBV25-1,CATRDRIYEQYF,TGTGCCACCAGGGACAGAATCTACGAGCAGTACTTC
-,TRBJ2-7,14,many,TRBV15,CATSSRDKAYEQYF,TGTGCCACCAGCAGTAGGGACAAGGCCTACGAGCAGTACTTC
-,TRBJ2-1,15,few,TRBV25-1,CASGTTGGSYNEQFF,TGTGCCAGCGGGACTACAGGGGGCTCCTACAATGAGCAGTTCTTC
-,TRBJ1-2,12,many,TRBV25-1,CASSTAVYGYTF,TGTGCCAGTTCGACGGCTGTCTATGGCTACACCTTC
-,TRBJ2-7,14,-,TRBV29-1,CSVAGTESSYEQYF,TGCAGCGTAGCCGGGACGGAAAGCTCCTACGAGCAGTACTTC
-,TRBJ2-5,15,few,TRBV6-5,CASSYSKGRGETQYF,TGTGCCAGCAGTTACTCGAAGGGAAGAGGGGAGACCCAGTACTTC
-,TRBJ2-2,16,many,TRBV12-3/TRBV12-4,CASGVQGGWGTGELFF,TGTGCCAGCGGTGTCCAAGGGGGTTGGGGAACCGGGGAGCTGTTTTTT